This T cell receptor (beta chain) appears in the sequencing data of a study of CD8 T cells in ankylosing spondylitis. The CDR3 is made up of 15 amino acids. V gave up 2 bases and J gave up 6 bases; unmatched junction bases: 3. This clonotype has just a few counts. Its antigen is unidentified. Using quantitative 5'-RACE with molecular barcodes, the authors made TCR beta libraries. TCRdb independently ran MiXCR on the 5' RACE reads; one entry per CDR3 protein. The profile shows 250,000 to 300,000 distinct CDR3 sequences, 18% of them singletons. Broader study findings: A TCR beta motif of 7 to 9 highly homologous variants seemed to mark ankylosing spondylitis blood. Both synovial fluid and blood in reactive arthritis had previously been reported to carry some motif variants. Reported data indicate significant enrichment of disease-linked clones within matched ankylosing spondylitis synovial fluid.

The rearrangement joins TRBV12-3 or TRBV12-4 to TRBJ2-2; TRBD2 agrees at 10 bases. This TCR came from a male donor with ankylosing spondylitis or in good health (not recorded which). The sample consisted of blood, either unsorted or a sorted T cell fraction (not recorded which). The CDR3 DNA is TGTGCCAGCAGTTTACCTAGCGGGAGCTCCGGGGAGCTGTTTTTT. It translates to CASSLPSGSSGELFF.